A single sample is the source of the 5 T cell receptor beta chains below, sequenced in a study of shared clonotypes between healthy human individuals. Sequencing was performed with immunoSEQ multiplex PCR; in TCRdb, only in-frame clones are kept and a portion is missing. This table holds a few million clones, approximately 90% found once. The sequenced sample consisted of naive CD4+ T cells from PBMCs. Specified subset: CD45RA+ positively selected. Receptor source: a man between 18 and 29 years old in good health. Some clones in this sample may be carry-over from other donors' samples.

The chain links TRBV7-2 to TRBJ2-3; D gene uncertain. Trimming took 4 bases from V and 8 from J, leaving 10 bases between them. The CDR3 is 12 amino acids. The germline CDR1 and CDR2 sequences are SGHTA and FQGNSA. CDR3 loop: CASSSGKGTQYF. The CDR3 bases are TGTGCCAGCAGCTCCGGCAAGGGTACGCAGTATTTT.

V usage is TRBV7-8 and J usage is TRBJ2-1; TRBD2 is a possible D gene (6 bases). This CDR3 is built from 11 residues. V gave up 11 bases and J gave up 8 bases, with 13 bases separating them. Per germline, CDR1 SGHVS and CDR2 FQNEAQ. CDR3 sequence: CAGGSSHEQFF. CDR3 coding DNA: TGTGCCGGAGGGTCTTCCCATGAGCAGTTCTTC.

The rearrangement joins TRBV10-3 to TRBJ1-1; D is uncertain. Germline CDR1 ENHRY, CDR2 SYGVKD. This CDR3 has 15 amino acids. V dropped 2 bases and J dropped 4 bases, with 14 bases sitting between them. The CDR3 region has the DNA TGTGCCATCAGTGAGGGGCTGGGGATGGCCACTGAAGCTTTCTTT. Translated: CAISEGLGMATEAFF.

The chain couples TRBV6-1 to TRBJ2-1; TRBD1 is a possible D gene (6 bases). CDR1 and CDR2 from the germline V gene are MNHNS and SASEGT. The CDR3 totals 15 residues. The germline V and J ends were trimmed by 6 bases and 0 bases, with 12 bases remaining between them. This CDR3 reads CASRTGTTSYNEQFF. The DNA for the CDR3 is TGTGCCAGCAGGACCGGGACAACCTCCTACAATGAGCAGTTCTTC.

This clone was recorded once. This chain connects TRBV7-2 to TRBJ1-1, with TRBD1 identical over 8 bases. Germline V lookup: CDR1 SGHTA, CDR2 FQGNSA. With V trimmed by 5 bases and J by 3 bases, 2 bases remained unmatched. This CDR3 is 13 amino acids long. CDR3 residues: CASSLQGDTEAFF. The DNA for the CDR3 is TGTGCCAGCAGCCTACAGGGGGACACTGAAGCTTTCTTT.